This entry describes one T cell receptor beta chain. Its matching antigen is unknown. The data stem from a study of shared clonotypes between healthy human individuals. Study observations and caveats: Larger estimated richness was generally seen in naive subsets than in memory subsets. A small donor pool kept down the genetic and exposure-history diversity that was represented.

Every one of the donors was a Caucasian adult that lived in Nashville, Tennessee. After removal of 1 base from V and 5 bases from J, the junction contained 9 bases not matched to a gene. CDR3 length: 16 amino acids. The germline V gene has CDR1 SGHAT and CDR2 FQNNGV. Per the original data handling: Quality scores were absent from the junction-only immunoSEQ sequences, so filtering differed. Using immunoSEQ multiplex PCR, the repertoire was profiled, and TCRdb retains in-frame clones only, with some absent. The V and J calls and clone size are taken from that table; D and trimming were inferred from the DNA. Among over 1.5 million clones listed, 98% were seen once.

This receptor was taken from a man aged 25-40 years in good health. V gene TRBV11-2 combines with J gene TRBJ2-7, with 9 bases fitting TRBD1. Sequences were obtained from naive CD4+ T cells sorted from blood. Noted subset: CD45RA+ positively selected. CDR3 nucleotide sequence: TGTGCCAGCAGCTTAGTGCCCTGGGACAGGGACCACGAGCAGTACTTC. Amino acid sequence: CASSLVPWDRDHEQYF.